These 20 T cell receptor beta chains originate from one sample sequenced in a study of blood T cells in healthy people across ages. The use of a sample-barcoded 5' primer and a J-beta primer mix characterized a second PCR of roughly 6 to 11 cycles. TCRdb analysed the 5' RACE reads with MiXCR anew, one entry per CDR3 protein. The top ten clones hold roughly 20% of a sample with 700,000 to 950,000 distinct CDR3 sequences, roughly 43% of them seen once. The sample taken for sequencing was blood. Receptor source: a woman aged 55-70 years in good health.

Many counts were recorded for this clonotype. This chain connects TRBV29-1 to TRBJ2-5; 7 nucleotides align to TRBD1. Germline-derived CDR1 and CDR2 are SQVTM and ANQGSEA. Trimming removed 6 bases from V and 5 bases from J; junction bases left unmatched: 9. The CDR3 is made up of 13 amino acids. CDR3 nucleotide sequence: TGCAGCGTCAGGGGGAGAAGGGTGGAGACCCAGTACTTC. Amino acid sequence: CSVRGRRVETQYF.

The count of this clonotype is one. J is TRBJ2-7 and V is TRBV6-1, with 7 bases matching TRBD1. J gave up 3 bases and V 4 bases, and 9 bases lay outside the gene matches. The CDR3 is 15 amino acids. The germline V gene encodes CDR1 MNHNS and CDR2 SASEGT. CDR3 in DNA: TGTGCCAGCAGTGGAACAGGGGTTAAGGGCTACGAGCAGTACTTC. Translation: CASSGTGVKGYEQYF.

This clonotype was seen many times. CDR3 amino acids: CSVPDWTTGDTQYF. The CDR3 coding sequence is TGCAGCGTTCCGGACTGGACCACCGGGGATACGCAGTATTTT. The gene calls are TRBV29-1 and TRBJ2-3, with D perhaps TRBD2 (5 bases). Per germline, CDR1 SQVTM and CDR2 ANQGSEA. V lost 5 bases and J lost 6, with 18 bases in between. CDR3 size: 14 residues.

The CDR3 DNA reads TGTGCCAGCAGCCCTGACGGAGATAGGTACAATGAGCAGTTCTTC. It yields the protein CASSPDGDRYNEQFF. The chain joins TRBV7-2 to TRBJ2-1; the D is unclear. CDR3 length: 15 residues. The V end lost 5 bases, the J end lost 4 bases, and 15 bases lay between the germline ends. In germline, CDR1 is SGHTA, CDR2 FQGNSA. Supplemented by reference TRBV7-2 and TRBJ2-1, the full variable domain reads GAGVSQSPSNKVTEKGKDVELRCDPISGHTALYWYRQSLGQGLEFLIYFQGNSAPDKSGLPSDRFSAERTGGSVSTLTIQRTQQEDSAVYLCASSPDGDRYNEQFFGPGTRLTVL.

The CDR3 reads CSVDVQGASEQYF. The CDR3 DNA follows: TGCAGCGTTGATGTACAGGGGGCGAGCGAGCAGTACTTC. The chain couples TRBV29-1 to TRBJ2-7; 9 nucleotides match TRBD1. Trimming took 3 bases from V and 6 from J; bases not matched to a gene: 6. From germline, CDR1 is SQVTM and CDR2 ANQGSEA. There are 13 residues in the CDR3.

This clonotype was counted only a few times. This chain connects TRBV6-5 to TRBJ2-1; 8 bases are a match to TRBD2. The germline CDR1 and CDR2 sequences are MNHEY and SVGAGI. CDR3 size: 16 residues. The V and J ends lost 0 bases and 3 bases, in that order; junction bases with no gene match: 4. The CDR3 nucleotides read TGTGCCAGCAGTTACTCAGCGGGGGAGGTCTACAATGAGCAGTTCTTC. Residues: CASSYSAGEVYNEQFF.

The J gene is TRBJ2-4, the V gene TRBV25-1; TRBD2 aligns across 12 bases. The germline V gene has CDR1 MGHDK and CDR2 SYGVNS. V shed 2 bases, J shed 1 base, and the junction held 3 bases outside the gene matches. The CDR3 has 17 residues. DNA of the CDR3: TGTGCCAGCAGTGAACTGACTAGCGGGAGTGCCAAAAACATTCAGTACTTC. Amino acids: CASSELTSGSAKNIQYF.

The gene calls are TRBV5-6 and TRBJ2-5; a weak D match, TRBD2 (6 bases). The germline V gene encodes CDR1 SGHDT and CDR2 YYEEEE. CDR3 length equals 15 residues. Trimming stripped 4 bases from V and 7 bases from J, with 20 bases between. The CDR3 DNA follows: TGTGCCAGCAGCCGCTACGGGGGTTCTTTAGGGACCCAGTACTTC. Residues: CASSRYGGSLGTQYF.

In its sample, this clonotype was seen a few times. The genes are TRBV28 and TRBJ2-1, with a weak D call TRBD2 (7 bases). Trimming took 4 bases from V and 9 from J, leaving 13 bases between them. From germline, CDR1 is MDHEN and CDR2 SYDVKM. CDR3 length: 13 residues. As DNA, the CDR3 is TGTGCCAGCAGTTCCCCAAGGGGGGGTGAGCAGTTCTTC. Its translation: CASSSPRGGEQFF.

This clonotype was detected a few times. This chain connects TRBV20-1 to TRBJ2-1; the D gene is possibly TRBD2 (5 bases). V lost 6 bases to trimming and J lost 0 bases, with 9 bases between them. The CDR3 runs to 13 residues. Per the germline V gene, CDR1 is DFQATT and CDR2 is SNEGSKA (reference sequence). Here the CDR3 DNA reads TGCAGTGCAGCGGTCAGCTCCTACAATGAGCAGTTCTTC. This gives the protein CSAAVSSYNEQFF.

There are a few counts of this clonotype. This chain joins TRBV29-1 and TRBJ2-7, with TRBD1 matching over 8 bases. This CDR3 spans 14 amino acids. The V gene's germline CDR1 is SQVTM and CDR2 ANQGSEA. The J segment lost 5 bases and the V segment lost 7 bases, leaving 13 bases of the junction unmatched. This chain's CDR3 is CSATPGAGGHEQYF. The CDR3 bases are TGCAGCGCTACCCCGGGGGCAGGGGGCCACGAGCAGTACTTC.

The rearrangement joins TRBV7-3 to TRBJ1-2; 10 nucleotides agree with TRBD1. The CDR3 runs 15 residues. V was clipped by 4 bases and J by 6 bases; unmatched bases: 8. Per germline, CDR1 SGHTA and CDR2 FQGTGA. DNA of the CDR3: TGTGCCAGCAGCTCACCGGGACAGGGGTTTGATGGCTACACCTTC. It encodes CASSSPGQGFDGYTF.

This clonotype was observed a handful of times. This chain joins TRBV10-3 and TRBJ2-5; D uncertain. The germline gives CDR1 ENHRY, CDR2 SYGVKD. CDR3 length: 14 residues. V was pared by 6 bases and J by 4 bases, with 15 bases between. The CDR3 sequence is CAIRASGEGETQYF. The CDR3 region has the DNA TGTGCCATCAGGGCCTCGGGTGAAGGAGAGACCCAGTACTTC.

A few counts support this clonotype. The chain recombines TRBV6-1 with TRBJ2-1; 8 positions agree with TRBD2. Germline V gives CDR1 MNHNS, CDR2 SASEGT. The CDR3 contains 11 residues. After removal of 8 bases from V and 9 bases from J, the junction contained 3 bases not matched to a gene. The CDR3 sequence: CASDAGGEQFF. DNA of the CDR3: TGTGCCAGCGACGCGGGGGGTGAGCAGTTCTTC.

This rearrangement joins TRBV29-1 to TRBJ1-1; D gene ambiguous. Trimming left V 4 bases short and J 1 base short, with 7 bases between. This CDR3 has 12 amino acids. The germline V gene encodes CDR1 SQVTM and CDR2 ANQGSEA. This chain's CDR3 is CSVVTSNTEAFF. In DNA form, the CDR3 reads TGCAGCGTTGTCACATCGAACACTGAAGCTTTCTTT.

This clonotype was detected a few times. The genes are TRBV7-3 and TRBJ2-7; 7 bases match TRBD1. The germline gives CDR1 SGHTA, CDR2 FQGTGA. The CDR3 contains 15 residues. V shed 2 bases and J 3 bases; nucleotides not matched to a gene: 7. CDR3 loop: CASSLARTGYYEQYF. In nucleotides, the CDR3 is TGTGCCAGCAGCTTAGCCCGGACAGGATACTACGAGCAGTACTTC.

CDR3 DNA: TGTGCCAGCAGGGGAGGAGGGGCTAATTCACCCCTCCACTTT. Its protein product is CASRGGGANSPLHF. The chain employs TRBV25-1 and TRBJ1-6; D might be TRBD1 (5 bases). V lost 6 bases, J lost 6 bases, and 12 bases lay in between. The CDR3 sequence is 14 residues long. CDR1 and CDR2 from the germline V gene are MGHDK and SYGVNS.

This clonotype was counted between two and nine times. The chain joins TRBV3-1 to TRBJ2-5; tentative D call: TRBD1 (6 bases). In germline, CDR1 is LGHDT, CDR2 YNNKEL (reference sequence). V lost 2 bases, J lost 5 bases, and 15 bases lay in between. The CDR3 length is 15 residues. CDR3 sequence (DNA): TGTGCCAGCAGCCAAAATCCCAGGGGAGAGGAGACCCAGTACTTC. It yields the protein CASSQNPRGEETQYF.

In this sample, this clonotype turned up a few times. This CDR3 reads CASSRRLAGGGEQYF. The CDR3 nucleotides are TGTGCCAGCAGCCGTCGACTAGCGGGAGGAGGTGAGCAGTACTTC. The chain employs TRBV3-1 and TRBJ2-5; TRBD2 matches 13 bases. The CDR3 is 15 residues long. In germline, CDR1 is LGHDT, CDR2 YNNKEL (reference sequence). The trim removed 4 bases at V and 11 bases at J, leaving 10 bases unmatched.

The genes are TRBV12-3 or TRBV12-4 and TRBJ1-5; D is ambiguous. Trimming pared 6 bases from V and 0 bases from J, leaving 9 bases between. The CDR3 is made up of 14 amino acids. The CDR3 protein is CASSSVRSNQPQHF. CDR3 nucleotides: TGTGCCAGCAGCTCCGTTCGTAGCAATCAGCCCCAGCATTTT.